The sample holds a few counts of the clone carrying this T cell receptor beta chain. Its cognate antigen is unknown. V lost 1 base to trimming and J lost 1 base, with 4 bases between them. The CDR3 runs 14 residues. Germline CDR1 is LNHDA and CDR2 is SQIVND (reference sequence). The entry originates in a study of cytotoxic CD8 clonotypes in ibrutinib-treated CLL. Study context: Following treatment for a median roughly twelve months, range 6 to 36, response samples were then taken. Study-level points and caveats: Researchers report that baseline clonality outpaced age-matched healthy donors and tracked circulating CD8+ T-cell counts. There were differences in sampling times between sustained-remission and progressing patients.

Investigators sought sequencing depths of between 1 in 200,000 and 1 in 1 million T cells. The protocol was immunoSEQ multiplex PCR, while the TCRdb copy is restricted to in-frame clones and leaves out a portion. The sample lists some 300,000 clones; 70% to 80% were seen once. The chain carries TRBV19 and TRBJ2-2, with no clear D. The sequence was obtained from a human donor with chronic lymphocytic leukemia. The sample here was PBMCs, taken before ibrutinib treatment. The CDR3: CASSIGQNTGELFF. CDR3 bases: TGTGCCAGTAGTATAGGACAGAACACCGGGGAGCTGTTTTTT.